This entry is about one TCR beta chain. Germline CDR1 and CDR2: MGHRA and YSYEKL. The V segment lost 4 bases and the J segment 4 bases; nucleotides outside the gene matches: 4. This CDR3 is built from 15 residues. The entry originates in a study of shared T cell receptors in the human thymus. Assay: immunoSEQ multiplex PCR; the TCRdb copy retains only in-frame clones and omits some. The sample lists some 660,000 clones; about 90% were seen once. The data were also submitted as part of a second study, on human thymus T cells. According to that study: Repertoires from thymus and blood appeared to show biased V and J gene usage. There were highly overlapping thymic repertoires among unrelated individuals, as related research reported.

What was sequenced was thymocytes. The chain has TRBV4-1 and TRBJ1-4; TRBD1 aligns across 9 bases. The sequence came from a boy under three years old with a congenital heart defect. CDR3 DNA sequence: TGCGCCAGCAGCCGAGAGGGACAGGGTAATGAAAAACTGTTTTTT. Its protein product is CASSREGQGNEKLFF.